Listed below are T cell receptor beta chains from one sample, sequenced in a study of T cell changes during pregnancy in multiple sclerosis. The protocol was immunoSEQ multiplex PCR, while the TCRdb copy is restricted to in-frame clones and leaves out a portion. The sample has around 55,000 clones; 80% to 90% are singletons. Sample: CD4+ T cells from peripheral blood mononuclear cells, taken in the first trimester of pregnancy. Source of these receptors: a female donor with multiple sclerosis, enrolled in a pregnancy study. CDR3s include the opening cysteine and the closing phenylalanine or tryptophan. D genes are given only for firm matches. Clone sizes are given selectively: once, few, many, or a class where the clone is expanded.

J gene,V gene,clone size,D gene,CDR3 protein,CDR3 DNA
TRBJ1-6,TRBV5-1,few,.,CASSFGGNPSYNSPLHF,TGCGCCAGCAGCTTTGGAGGGAACCCCTCCTATAATTCACCCCTCCACTTT
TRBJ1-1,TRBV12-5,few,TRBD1,CASGFQGAKAFF,TGTGCTAGTGGTTTCCAGGGGGCTAAAGCTTTCTTT
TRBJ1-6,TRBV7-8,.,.,CASKNQNQGISYNSPLHF,TGTGCCAGCAAGAACCAAAATCAGGGCATCTCCTATAATTCACCCCTCCACTTT
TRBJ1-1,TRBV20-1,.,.,CREGGAGPF,TGCAGGGAGGGGGGGGCAGGTCCCTTT
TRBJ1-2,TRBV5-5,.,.,CASSPPRDTTNYGYTF,TGTGCCAGCAGCCCCCCACGGGACACAACTAACTATGGCTACACCTTC
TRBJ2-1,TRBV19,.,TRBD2,CASRSPSGPSSYNEQFF,TGTGCCAGTAGAAGCCCTAGCGGGCCCAGCTCCTACAATGAGCAGTTCTTC
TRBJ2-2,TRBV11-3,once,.,CASSLRQVSPGELFF,TGTGCCAGCAGCCTCCGACAGGTTTCCCCTGGGGAGCTGTTTTTT
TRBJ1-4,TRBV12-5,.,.,CASGQAAGYATNEKLFF,TGTGCTAGTGGTCAGGCCGCGGGCTATGCAACTAATGAAAAACTGTTTTTT
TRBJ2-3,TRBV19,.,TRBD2,CASSIDLPAGGTDTQYF,TGTGCCAGTAGTATAGATCTTCCAGCGGGAGGCACAGATACGCAGTATTTT
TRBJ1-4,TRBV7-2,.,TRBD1,CASRPGTGSEKLFF,TGTGCCAGCAGGCCCGGGACAGGGAGTGAAAAACTGTTTTTT
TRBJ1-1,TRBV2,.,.,CASRDNMNTEAFF,TGTGCCAGCAGGGACAACATGAACACTGAAGCTTTCTTT
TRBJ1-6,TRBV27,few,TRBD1,CASSSRTGRDSPLHF,TGTGCCAGCAGTTCTCGGACAGGGCGGGATTCACCCCTCCACTTT
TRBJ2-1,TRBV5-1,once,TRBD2,CASILGTSGSNEQFF,TGCGCCAGCATCCTCGGGACTAGCGGGAGCAATGAGCAGTTCTTC
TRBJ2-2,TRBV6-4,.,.,CASSEGRGSNTGELFF,TGTGCCAGCAGTGAAGGGCGGGGATCGAACACCGGGGAGCTGTTTTTT
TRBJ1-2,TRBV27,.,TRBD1,CASSSRDRGIVNYGYTF,TGTGCCAGCAGTTCAAGAGACAGGGGGATAGTTAACTATGGCTACACCTTC
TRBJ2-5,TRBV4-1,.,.,CASSPFGGPYQETQYF,TGCGCCAGCAGCCCTTTTGGAGGCCCGTACCAAGAGACCCAGTACTTC
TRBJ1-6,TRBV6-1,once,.,CASTRTAISDSPLHF,TGTGCCAGCACGAGGACAGCCATCTCTGATTCACCCCTCCACTTT
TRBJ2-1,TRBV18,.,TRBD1,CASSSSRTGEQFF,TGTGCCAGCTCATCGAGTAGGACAGGAGAGCAGTTCTTC
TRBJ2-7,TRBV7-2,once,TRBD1,CASSSLDRGYEQYF,TGTGCCAGCAGCTCGTTGGACAGGGGATACGAGCAGTACTTC
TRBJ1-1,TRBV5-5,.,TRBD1,CASSWGQGNTEAFF,TGTGCCAGCAGCTGGGGACAGGGGAACACTGAAGCTTTCTTT
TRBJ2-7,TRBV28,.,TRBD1,CASSRDRGFSYEQYF,TGTGCCAGCAGCCGCGACAGGGGGTTTAGCTACGAGCAGTACTTC
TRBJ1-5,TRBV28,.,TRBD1,CASSRQGWGYSNQPQHF,TGTGCCAGCAGTCGACAGGGATGGGGGTATAGCAATCAGCCCCAGCATTTT
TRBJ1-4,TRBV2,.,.,CASEGGATNEKLFF,TGTGCCAGCGAAGGTGGAGCAACTAATGAAAAACTGTTTTTT
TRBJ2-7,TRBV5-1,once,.,CASRRRPGTFESSYEQYF,TGCGCCAGCAGGCGGCGCCCCGGTACTTTTGAGTCGTCCTACGAGCAGTACTTC
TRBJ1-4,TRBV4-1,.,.,CASSPEADSSTNEKLFF,TGCGCCAGCAGCCCGGAGGCAGACTCATCAACTAATGAAAAACTGTTTTTT
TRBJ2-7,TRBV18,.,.,CASSPRGDNSYEQYF,TGTGCCAGCTCACCAAGGGGCGACAACTCCTACGAGCAGTACTTC
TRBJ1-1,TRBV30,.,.,CAWGQGGTEAFF,TGTGCCTGGGGACAAGGCGGTACTGAAGCTTTCTTT
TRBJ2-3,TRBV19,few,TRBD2,CASSKLAGGRTDTQYF,TGTGCCAGTAGTAAACTGGCGGGAGGTAGGACAGATACGCAGTATTTT
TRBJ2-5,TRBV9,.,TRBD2,CASSARSSGRWGETQYF,TGTGCCAGCAGCGCCAGGTCGAGCGGGAGGTGGGGAGAGACCCAGTACTTC
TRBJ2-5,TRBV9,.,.,CASSVQGQETQYF,TGTGCCAGCAGCGTTCAGGGCCAAGAGACCCAGTACTTC
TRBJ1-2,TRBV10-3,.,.,CAISVEVNYGYTF,TGTGCCATCTCTGTTGAGGTCAACTATGGCTACACCTTC
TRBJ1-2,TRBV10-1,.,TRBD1,CASSEAPDRGRLAVDGYTF,TGCGCCAGCAGTGAGGCCCCGGACAGGGGGCGGCTTGCGGTAGATGGCTACACCTTC
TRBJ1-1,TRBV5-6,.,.,CASSPGVLGGRLGNTEAFF,TGTGCCAGCAGCCCCGGAGTTTTGGGTGGTAGGTTGGGGAACACTGAAGCTTTCTTT
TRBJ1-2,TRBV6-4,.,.,CASSDSISGQSYGYTF,TGTGCCAGCAGTGACTCGATTAGTGGACAGAGCTATGGCTACACCTTC
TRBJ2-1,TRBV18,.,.,CASSPPSEDEQFF,TGTGCCAGCTCACCACCGTCAGAAGATGAGCAGTTCTTC
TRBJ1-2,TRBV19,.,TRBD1,CASSRPPTGSNYGYTF,TGTGCCAGTAGTCGACCCCCGACAGGGTCTAACTATGGCTACACCTTC
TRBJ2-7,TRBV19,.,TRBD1,CASGRTGSYEQYF,TGTGCCAGCGGACGGACAGGGTCCTACGAGCAGTACTTC
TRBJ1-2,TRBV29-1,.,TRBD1,CSARKDRGPSGVRGYTF,TGCAGCGCCAGAAAAGACAGGGGCCCCTCGGGAGTCCGTGGCTACACCTTC
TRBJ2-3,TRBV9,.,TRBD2,CASSVPRGGPTDTQYF,TGTGCCAGCAGCGTACCTCGGGGGGGCCCGACAGATACGCAGTATTTT
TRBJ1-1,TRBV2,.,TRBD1,CASRNRGLNTEAFF,TGTGCCAGCAGGAACAGGGGCCTGAACACTGAAGCTTTCTTT
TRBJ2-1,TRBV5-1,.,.,CASSSKGVGSYNEQFF,TGCGCCAGCAGCTCGAAAGGGGTGGGCTCCTACAATGAGCAGTTCTTC
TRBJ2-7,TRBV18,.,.,CASSPRAGSRDEQYF,TGTGCCAGCTCACCAAGGGCGGGGAGCCGGGACGAGCAGTACTTC
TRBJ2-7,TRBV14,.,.,CASSQARWSEQYF,TGTGCCAGCAGCCAAGCTAGGTGGAGCGAGCAGTACTTC
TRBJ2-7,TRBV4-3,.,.,CASSQDYGVSYEQYF,TGCGCCAGCAGCCAAGACTACGGAGTTTCCTACGAGCAGTACTTC
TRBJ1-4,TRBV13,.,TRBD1,CASSLGLRGRVGEKLFF,TGTGCCAGCAGCTTAGGTCTCAGGGGGCGAGTAGGTGAAAAACTGTTTTTT
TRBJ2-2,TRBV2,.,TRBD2,CASRSGAFTGELFF,TGTGCCAGCAGGAGCGGGGCTTTCACCGGGGAGCTGTTTTTT
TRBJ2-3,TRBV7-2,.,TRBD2,CASSPRTSGSTDTQYF,TGTGCCAGCAGCCCAAGGACTAGCGGATCCACAGATACGCAGTATTTT
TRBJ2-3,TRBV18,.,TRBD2,CASSPTGTSLTDTQYF,TGTGCCAGCTCACCGACCGGGACTAGCCTTACAGATACGCAGTATTTT
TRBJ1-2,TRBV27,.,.,CASSRGGGLNYGYTF,TGTGCCAGCAGCCGAGGGGGGGGACTTAACTATGGCTACACCTTC
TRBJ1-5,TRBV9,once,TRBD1,CASSVGTGRQPQHF,TGTGCCAGCAGCGTAGGGACAGGTCGACAGCCCCAGCATTTT
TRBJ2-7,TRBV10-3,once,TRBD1,CAIRDSEPRSTEQYF,TGTGCCATCCGGGACAGCGAACCGAGGAGCACCGAGCAGTACTTC
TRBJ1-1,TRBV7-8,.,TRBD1,CASSLEGAMNTEAFF,TGTGCCAGCAGCTTAGAGGGGGCCATGAACACTGAAGCTTTCTTT
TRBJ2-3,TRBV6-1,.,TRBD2,CASSELAGVHTDTQYF,TGTGCCAGCAGTGAGCTAGCGGGGGTGCACACAGATACGCAGTATTTT